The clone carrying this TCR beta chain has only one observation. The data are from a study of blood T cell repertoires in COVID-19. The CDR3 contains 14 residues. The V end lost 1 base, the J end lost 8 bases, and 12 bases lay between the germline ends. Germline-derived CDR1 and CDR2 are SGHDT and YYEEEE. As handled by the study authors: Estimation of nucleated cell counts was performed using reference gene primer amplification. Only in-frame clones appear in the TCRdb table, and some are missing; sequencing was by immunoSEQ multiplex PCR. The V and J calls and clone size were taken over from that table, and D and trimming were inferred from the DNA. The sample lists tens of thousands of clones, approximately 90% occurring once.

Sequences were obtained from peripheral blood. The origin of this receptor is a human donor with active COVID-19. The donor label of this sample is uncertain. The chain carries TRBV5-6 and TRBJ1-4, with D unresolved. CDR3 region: CASSLKEVKEKLFF. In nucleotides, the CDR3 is TGTGCCAGCAGCTTGAAGGAGGTAAAGGAAAAACTGTTTTTT.